This is a list of T cell receptor beta chains from one sample in a study of blood T cell repertoires in COVID-19. Assay: immunoSEQ multiplex PCR; the TCRdb copy retains only in-frame clones and omits some. The repertoire holds about 140,000 clones, with approximately 87% as singletons. Sequencing input: peripheral blood. The receptors were gathered from a woman aged 40 to 55 with acute or convalescent COVID-19. CDR3s include the opening cysteine and the closing phenylalanine or tryptophan. A D gene is named only where the DNA matches it firmly. Some rows mark clone size as missing; the rest say once, few, many or name a class of expanded clone.

j_call: TRBJ2-5; clone_size: -; d_call: -; v_call: TRBV9; cdr3_nt: TGTGCCAGCAGCGTAGTGGCGGGTGGGCAAGAGACCCAGTACTTC; cdr3_aa: CASSVVAGGQETQYF
j_call: TRBJ1-2; clone_size: -; d_call: -; v_call: TRBV5-1; cdr3_nt: TGCGCCAGCAGCTTGGGGCAGGGTCCTAACTATGGCTACACCTTC; cdr3_aa: CASSLGQGPNYGYTF
j_call: TRBJ1-3; clone_size: -; d_call: TRBD1; v_call: TRBV7-2; cdr3_nt: TGTGCCAGCAGCCCACGACAGGGAGACTCTGGAAACACCATATATTTT; cdr3_aa: CASSPRQGDSGNTIYF
j_call: TRBJ1-4; clone_size: -; d_call: -; v_call: TRBV4-2; cdr3_nt: TGTGCCAGCAGCCAAGTGGACCGCGGGGAGTTCTCTAATGAAAAACTGTTTTTT; cdr3_aa: CASSQVDRGEFSNEKLFF
j_call: TRBJ1-3; clone_size: -; d_call: TRBD1; v_call: TRBV4-3; cdr3_nt: TGCGCCAGCAGCCAAGTCCGGACAGGGCTCTCTGGAAACACCATATATTTT; cdr3_aa: CASSQVRTGLSGNTIYF
j_call: TRBJ1-2; clone_size: -; d_call: -; v_call: TRBV7-2; cdr3_nt: TGTGCCAGCAGCCCGGCGGGACTGTTTAATGATGGCTACACCTTC; cdr3_aa: CASSPAGLFNDGYTF
j_call: TRBJ1-5; clone_size: -; d_call: -; v_call: TRBV28; cdr3_nt: TGTGCCAGCAGTTTACCCTACAGGGACGGCAATCAGCCCCAGCATTTT; cdr3_aa: CASSLPYRDGNQPQHF
j_call: TRBJ2-7; clone_size: -; d_call: -; v_call: TRBV5-3; cdr3_nt: TGTGCCAGACTCCTAACAACAGGGAGCTCCTACGAGCAGTACTTC; cdr3_aa: CARLLTTGSSYEQYF
j_call: TRBJ1-4; clone_size: few; d_call: -; v_call: TRBV3-1/TRBV3-2; cdr3_nt: TGTGCCAGCAGCCAAGATCCCACAGCCCTTAATGAAAAACTGTTTTTT; cdr3_aa: CASSQDPTALNEKLFF
j_call: TRBJ1-2; clone_size: -; d_call: -; v_call: TRBV5-1; cdr3_nt: TGCGCCAGCAGCAGGCCAGGGGATTATGGCTACACCTTC; cdr3_aa: CASSRPGDYGYTF
j_call: TRBJ2-5; clone_size: -; d_call: -; v_call: TRBV28; cdr3_nt: TGTGCCACGAACGGGGTCTGGGAAGAGACCCAGTACTTC; cdr3_aa: CATNGVWEETQYF
j_call: TRBJ2-2; clone_size: -; d_call: -; v_call: TRBV19; cdr3_nt: TGTGCCAGTAGCAACCACCCCGGGACTTTAACGGGTAACACCGGGGAGCTGTTTTTT; cdr3_aa: CASSNHPGTLTGNTGELFF
j_call: TRBJ2-1; clone_size: -; d_call: TRBD1; v_call: TRBV12-5; cdr3_nt: TGTGCTAGTGGTTTGGGGTCAGGGGGGCAGTTCTTC; cdr3_aa: CASGLGSGGQFF
j_call: TRBJ1-6; clone_size: -; d_call: -; v_call: TRBV6-5; cdr3_nt: TGTGCCAGCAGCACGGGCGGGTTCTCACCCCTCCACTTT; cdr3_aa: CASSTGGFSPLHF